This TCR beta chain was captured in a study of blood T cell repertoires in COVID-19. The table came from immunoSEQ multiplex PCR; TCRdb's copy has only in-frame clones and leaves some out. The sample shows 250,000 or so clones, around 87% of them seen only once. CDR3 length equals 14 residues. J was trimmed by 6 bases and V by 7 bases; bases with no gene match: 8. Germline loops: CDR1 MNHEY, CDR2 SVGAGI. The chain couples TRBV6-5 to TRBJ1-4; 7 bases are shared with TRBD1. Specimen: peripheral blood. The TCR was taken from a woman between 40 and 50 years old who had recovered from COVID-19. CDR3 region: CASTKARGDEKLFF. The CDR3 nucleotides are TGTGCCAGCACCAAGGCCAGGGGGGATGAAAAACTGTTTTTT.